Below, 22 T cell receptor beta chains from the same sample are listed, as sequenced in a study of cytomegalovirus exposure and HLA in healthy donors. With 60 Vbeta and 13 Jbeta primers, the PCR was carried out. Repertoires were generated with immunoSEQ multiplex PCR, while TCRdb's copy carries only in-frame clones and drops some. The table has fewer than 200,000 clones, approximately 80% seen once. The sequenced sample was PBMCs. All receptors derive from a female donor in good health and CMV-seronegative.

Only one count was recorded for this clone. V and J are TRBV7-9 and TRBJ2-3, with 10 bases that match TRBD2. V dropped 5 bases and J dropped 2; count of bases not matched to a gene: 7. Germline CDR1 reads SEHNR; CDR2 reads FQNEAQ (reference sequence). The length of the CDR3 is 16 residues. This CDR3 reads CASSPSGRAFTDTQYF. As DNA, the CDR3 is TGTGCCAGCAGCCCCAGCGGGAGGGCCTTCACAGATACGCAGTATTTT.

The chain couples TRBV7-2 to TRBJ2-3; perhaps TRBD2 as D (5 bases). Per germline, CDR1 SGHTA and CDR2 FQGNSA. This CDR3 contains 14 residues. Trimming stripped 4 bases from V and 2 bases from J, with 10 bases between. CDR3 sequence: CASSSGLITDTQYF. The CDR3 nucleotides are TGTGCCAGCAGCTCCGGACTCATCACAGATACGCAGTATTTT.

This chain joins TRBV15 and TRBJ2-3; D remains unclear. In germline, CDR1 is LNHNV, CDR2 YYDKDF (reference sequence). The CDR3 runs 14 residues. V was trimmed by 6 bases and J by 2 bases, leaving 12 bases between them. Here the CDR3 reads CATRMTINTDTQYF. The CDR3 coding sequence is TGTGCCACCAGGATGACAATAAACACAGATACGCAGTATTTT.

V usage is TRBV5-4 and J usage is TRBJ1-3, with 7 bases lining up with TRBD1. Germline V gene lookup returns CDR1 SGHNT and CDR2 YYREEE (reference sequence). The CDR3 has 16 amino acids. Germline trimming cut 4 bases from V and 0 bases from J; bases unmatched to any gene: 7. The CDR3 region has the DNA TGTGCCAGCAGCCTAGGGACAGAGCGCTCTGGAAACACCATATATTTT. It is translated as CASSLGTERSGNTIYF.

CDR3: CASHTLGGLTNEQFF. The CDR3 nucleotides are TGTGCCAGCCATACTCTTGGGGGACTAACCAATGAGCAGTTCTTC. V and J are TRBV6-5 and TRBJ2-1, with 7 bases identical to TRBD2. With V trimmed by 8 bases and J by 6 bases, 13 bases remained unmatched. Germline assignment: CDR1 MNHEY and CDR2 SVGAGI. This CDR3 region has 15 residues.

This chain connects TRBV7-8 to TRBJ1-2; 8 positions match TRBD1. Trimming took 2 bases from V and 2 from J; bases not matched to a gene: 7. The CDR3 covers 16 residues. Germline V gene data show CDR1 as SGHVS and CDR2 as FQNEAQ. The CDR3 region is CASSLRPQGGNYGYTF. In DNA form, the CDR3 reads TGTGCCAGCAGCTTACGGCCACAGGGGGGGAACTATGGCTACACCTTC.

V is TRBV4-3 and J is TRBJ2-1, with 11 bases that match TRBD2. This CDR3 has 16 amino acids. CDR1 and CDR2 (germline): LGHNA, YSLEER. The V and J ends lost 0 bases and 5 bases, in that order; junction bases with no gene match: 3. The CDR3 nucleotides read TGCGCCAGCAGCCAAGAACTAGCGGGGGTGGACAATGAGCAGTTCTTC. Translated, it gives CASSQELAGVDNEQFF.

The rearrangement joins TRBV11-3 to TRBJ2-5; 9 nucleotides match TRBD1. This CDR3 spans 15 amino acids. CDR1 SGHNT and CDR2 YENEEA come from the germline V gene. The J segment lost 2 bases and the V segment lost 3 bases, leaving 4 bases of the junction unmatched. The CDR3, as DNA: TGTGCCAGCAGCTTCGGACAGGGGAGTCAAGAGACCCAGTACTTC. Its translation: CASSFGQGSQETQYF.

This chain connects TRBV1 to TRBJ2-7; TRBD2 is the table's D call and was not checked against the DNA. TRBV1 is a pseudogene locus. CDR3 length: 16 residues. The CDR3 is CTSSQESSGGTYEQYF. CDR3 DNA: TGCACCAGCAGCCAAGAGTCCAGCGGGGGAACCTACGAGCAGTACTTC.

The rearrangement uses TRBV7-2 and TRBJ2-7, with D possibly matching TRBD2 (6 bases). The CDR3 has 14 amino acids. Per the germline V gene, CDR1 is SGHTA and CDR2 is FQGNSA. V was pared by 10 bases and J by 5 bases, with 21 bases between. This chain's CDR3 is CATGDGGDFDEQYF. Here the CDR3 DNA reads TGTGCCACCGGAGACGGAGGGGATTTCGACGAGCAGTACTTC.

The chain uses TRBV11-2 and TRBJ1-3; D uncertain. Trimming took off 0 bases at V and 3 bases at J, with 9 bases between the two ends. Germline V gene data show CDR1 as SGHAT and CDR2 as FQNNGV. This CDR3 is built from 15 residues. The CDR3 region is CASSLDPNFGNTIYF. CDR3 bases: TGTGCCAGCAGCTTAGATCCTAACTTTGGAAACACCATATATTTT.

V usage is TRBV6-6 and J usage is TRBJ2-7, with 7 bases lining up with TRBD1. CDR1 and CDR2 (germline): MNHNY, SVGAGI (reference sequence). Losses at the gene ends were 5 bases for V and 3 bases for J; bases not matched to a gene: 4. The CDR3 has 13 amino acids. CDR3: CASSRQGNYEQYF. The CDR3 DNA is TGTGCCAGCAGTAGACAGGGAAACTACGAGCAGTACTTC.

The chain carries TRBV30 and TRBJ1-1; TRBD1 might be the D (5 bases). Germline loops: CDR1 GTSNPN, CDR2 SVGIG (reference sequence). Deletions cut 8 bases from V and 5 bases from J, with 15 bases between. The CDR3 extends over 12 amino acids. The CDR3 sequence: CARGVSGTEAFF. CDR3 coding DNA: TGTGCCCGGGGGGTTAGCGGAACTGAAGCTTTCTTT.

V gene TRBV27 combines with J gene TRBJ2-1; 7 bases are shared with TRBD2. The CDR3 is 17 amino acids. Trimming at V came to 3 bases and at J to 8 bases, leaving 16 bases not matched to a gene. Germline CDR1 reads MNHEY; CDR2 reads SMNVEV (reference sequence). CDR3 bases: TGTGCCAGCAGTTTTCTGGGGTGGGAGGGTTTACTTCATGAGCAGTTCTTC. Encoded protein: CASSFLGWEGLLHEQFF.

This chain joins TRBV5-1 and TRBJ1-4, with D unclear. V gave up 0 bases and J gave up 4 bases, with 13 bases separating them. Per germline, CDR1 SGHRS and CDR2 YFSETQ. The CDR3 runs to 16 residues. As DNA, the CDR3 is TGCGCCAGCAGCTTGGGTGGGCAGGTCCGTAATGAAAAACTGTTTTTT. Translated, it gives CASSLGGQVRNEKLFF.

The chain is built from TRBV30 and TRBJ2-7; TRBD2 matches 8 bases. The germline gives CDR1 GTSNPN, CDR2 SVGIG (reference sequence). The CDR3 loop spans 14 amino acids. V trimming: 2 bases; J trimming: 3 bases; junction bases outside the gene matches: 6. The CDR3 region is CAWSSGGVLYEQYF. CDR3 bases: TGTGCCTGGAGTTCGGGGGGGGTCCTCTACGAGCAGTACTTC.

CDR3 nucleotide sequence: TGTGCCAGCAGCTTAGCGCACAGGGGGTATGGCTACACCTTC. Protein product: CASSLAHRGYGYTF. J is TRBJ1-2 and V is TRBV7-8; 8 nucleotides align to TRBD1. V gave up 0 bases and J gave up 5 bases; unmatched junction bases: 2. The CDR3 sequence is 14 residues long. The germline gives CDR1 SGHVS, CDR2 FQNEAQ.

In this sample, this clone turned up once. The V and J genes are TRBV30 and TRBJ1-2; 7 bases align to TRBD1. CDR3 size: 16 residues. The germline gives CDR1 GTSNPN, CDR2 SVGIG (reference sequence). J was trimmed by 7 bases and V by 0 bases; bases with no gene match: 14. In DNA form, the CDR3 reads TGTGCCTGGAGTGTACTAGAGGGGGCGCTCAGGGGTGGCTACACCTTC. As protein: CAWSVLEGALRGGYTF.

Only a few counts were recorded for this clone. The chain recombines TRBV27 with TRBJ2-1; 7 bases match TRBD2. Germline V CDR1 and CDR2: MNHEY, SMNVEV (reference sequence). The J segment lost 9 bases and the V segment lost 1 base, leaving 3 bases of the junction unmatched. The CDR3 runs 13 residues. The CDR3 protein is CASSLFGGIEQFF. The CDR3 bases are TGTGCCAGCAGTTTATTCGGGGGGATTGAGCAGTTCTTC.

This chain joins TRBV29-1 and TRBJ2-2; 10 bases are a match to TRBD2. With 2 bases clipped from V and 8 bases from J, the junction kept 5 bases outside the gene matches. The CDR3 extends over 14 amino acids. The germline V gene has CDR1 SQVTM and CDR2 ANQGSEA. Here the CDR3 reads CSVEWSSGSGELFF. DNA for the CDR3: TGCAGCGTTGAATGGTCTAGCGGGAGTGGGGAGCTGTTTTTT.

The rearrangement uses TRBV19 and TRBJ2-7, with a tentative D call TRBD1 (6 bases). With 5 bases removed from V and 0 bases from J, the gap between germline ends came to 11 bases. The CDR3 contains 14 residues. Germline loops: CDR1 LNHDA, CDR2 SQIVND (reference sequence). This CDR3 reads CASSLDSDSYEQYF. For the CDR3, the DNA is TGTGCCAGTAGTCTGGACAGTGACTCCTACGAGCAGTACTTC.

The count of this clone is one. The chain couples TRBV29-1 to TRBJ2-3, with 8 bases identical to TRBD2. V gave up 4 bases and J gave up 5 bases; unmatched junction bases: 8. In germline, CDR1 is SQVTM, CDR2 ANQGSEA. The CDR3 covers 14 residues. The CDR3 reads CSVAPGGPGDTQYF. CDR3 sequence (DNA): TGCAGCGTTGCACCGGGGGGGCCTGGAGATACGCAGTATTTT.